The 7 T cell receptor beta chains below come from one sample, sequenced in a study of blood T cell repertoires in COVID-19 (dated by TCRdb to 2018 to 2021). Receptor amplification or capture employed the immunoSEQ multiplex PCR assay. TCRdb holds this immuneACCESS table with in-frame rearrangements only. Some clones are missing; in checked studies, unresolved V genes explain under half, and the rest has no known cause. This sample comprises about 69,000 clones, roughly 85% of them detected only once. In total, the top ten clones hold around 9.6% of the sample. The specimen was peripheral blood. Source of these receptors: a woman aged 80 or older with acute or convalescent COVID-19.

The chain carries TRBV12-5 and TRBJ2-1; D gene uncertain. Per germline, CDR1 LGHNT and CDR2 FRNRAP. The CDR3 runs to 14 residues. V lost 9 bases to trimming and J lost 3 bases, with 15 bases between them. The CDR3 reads CASQAPAIYNEQFF. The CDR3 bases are TGTGCTAGCCAGGCACCCGCGATCTACAATGAGCAGTTCTTC.

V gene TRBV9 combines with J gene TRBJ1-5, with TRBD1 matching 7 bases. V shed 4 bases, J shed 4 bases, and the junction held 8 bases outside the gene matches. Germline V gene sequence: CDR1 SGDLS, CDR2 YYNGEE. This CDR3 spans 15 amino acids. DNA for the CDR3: TGTGCCAGCAGCCGAACGACAGGGTGGAATCAGCCCCAGCATTTT. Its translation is CASSRTTGWNQPQHF. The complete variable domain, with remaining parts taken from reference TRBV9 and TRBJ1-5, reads DSGVTQTPKHLITATGQRVTLRCSPRSGDLSVYWYQQSLDQGLQFLIQYYNGEERAKGNILERFSAQQFPDLHSELNLSSLELGDSALYFCASSRTTGWNQPQHFGDGTRLSIL.

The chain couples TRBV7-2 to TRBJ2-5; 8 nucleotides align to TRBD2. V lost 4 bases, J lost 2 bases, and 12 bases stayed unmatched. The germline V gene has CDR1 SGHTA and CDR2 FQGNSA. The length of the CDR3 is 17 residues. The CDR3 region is CASSSYSLAGLQETQYF. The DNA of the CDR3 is TGTGCCAGCAGCTCGTACTCCCTAGCGGGCCTACAAGAGACCCAGTACTTC.

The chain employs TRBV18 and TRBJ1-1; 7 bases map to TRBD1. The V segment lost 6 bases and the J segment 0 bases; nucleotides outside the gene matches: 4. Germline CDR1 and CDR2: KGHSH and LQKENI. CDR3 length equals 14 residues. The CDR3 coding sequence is TGTGCCAGCTCTTGGGACAGCCTGAACACTGAAGCTTTCTTT. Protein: CASSWDSLNTEAFF.

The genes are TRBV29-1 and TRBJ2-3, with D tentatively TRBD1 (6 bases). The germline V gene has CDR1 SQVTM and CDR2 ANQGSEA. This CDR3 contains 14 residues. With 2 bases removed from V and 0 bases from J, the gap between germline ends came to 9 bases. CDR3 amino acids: CSVEQQGSTDTQYF. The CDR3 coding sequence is TGCAGCGTTGAACAACAGGGTAGCACAGATACGCAGTATTTT.

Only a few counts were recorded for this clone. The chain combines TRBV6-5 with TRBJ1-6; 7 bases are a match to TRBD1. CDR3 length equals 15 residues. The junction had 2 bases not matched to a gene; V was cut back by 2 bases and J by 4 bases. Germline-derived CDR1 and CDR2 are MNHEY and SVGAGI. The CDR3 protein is CASSYRQGYNSPLHF. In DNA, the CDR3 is TGTGCCAGCAGTTACCGACAGGGTTATAATTCACCCCTCCACTTT.

CDR3 protein: CASSQPTGTAYGYTF. The CDR3 nucleotides are TGCGCCAGCAGCCAACCTACAGGGACCGCCTATGGCTACACCTTC. J is TRBJ1-2 and V is TRBV4-1; tentative D call: TRBD1 (6 bases). CDR1 MGHRA and CDR2 YSYEKL come from the germline V gene. Trimming pared 2 bases from V and 4 bases from J, leaving 14 bases between. This CDR3 contains 15 residues.